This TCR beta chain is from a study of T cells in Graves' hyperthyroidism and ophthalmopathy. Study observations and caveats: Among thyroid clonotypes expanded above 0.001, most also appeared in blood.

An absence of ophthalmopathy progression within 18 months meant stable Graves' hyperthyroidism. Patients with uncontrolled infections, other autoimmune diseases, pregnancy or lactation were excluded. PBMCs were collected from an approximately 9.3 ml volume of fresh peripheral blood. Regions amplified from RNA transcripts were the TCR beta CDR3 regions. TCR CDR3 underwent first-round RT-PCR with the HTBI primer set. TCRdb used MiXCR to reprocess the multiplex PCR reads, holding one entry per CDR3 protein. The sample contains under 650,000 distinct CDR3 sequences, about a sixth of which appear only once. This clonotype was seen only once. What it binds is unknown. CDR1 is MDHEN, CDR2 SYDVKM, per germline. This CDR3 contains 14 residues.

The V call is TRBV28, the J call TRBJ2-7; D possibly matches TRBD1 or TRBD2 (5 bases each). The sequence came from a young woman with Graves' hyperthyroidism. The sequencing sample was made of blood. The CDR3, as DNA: TGTGAGACCCTGGGGGTAGCGCATTCCTACGAGCAGTACTTC. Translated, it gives CETLGVAHSYEQYF.